The clone carrying this T cell receptor beta chain was counted between two and nine times. As yet, its antigen is unknown. Germline V gives CDR1 MDHEN, CDR2 SYDVKM. The CDR3 runs 15 residues. With 3 bases removed from V and 4 bases from J, the gap between germline ends came to 10 bases. PCR amplification relied on 60 Vbeta primers (plus 13 Jbeta primers). Data came from immunoSEQ multiplex PCR; TCRdb stores just in-frame clones and leaves some out. Seen here are about 170,000 clones, over 75% observed once, and the top ten hold around 0.98%. The sample originates from a study of cytomegalovirus exposure and HLA in healthy donors. Study-wide findings and caveats: An analysis done earlier found most TCR beta V segments productive about 90% or about 30% of the time. Cytomegalovirus-associated status was assigned to some 160 TCR beta chains. In a later analysis, DRB1 alleles had the most associated TCRs; HLA-C alleles the fewest.

This receptor was taken from a woman between 50 and 59 years old in good health and CMV-seropositive. The chain links TRBV28 to TRBJ1-6; D is undetermined. The sequenced sample consisted of PBMCs. The CDR3 here is CASSLPQAYNSPLHF. The CDR3 DNA reads TGTGCCAGCAGTTTGCCGCAGGCTTATAATTCACCCCTCCACTTT. Full variable domain (outside the CDR3, taken from reference TRBV28 and TRBJ1-6): DVKVTQSSRYLVKRTGEKVFLECVQDMDHENMFWYRQDPGLGLRLIYFSYDVKMKEKGDIPEGYSVSREKKERFSLILESASTNQTSMYLCASSLPQAYNSPLHFGNGTRLTVT.